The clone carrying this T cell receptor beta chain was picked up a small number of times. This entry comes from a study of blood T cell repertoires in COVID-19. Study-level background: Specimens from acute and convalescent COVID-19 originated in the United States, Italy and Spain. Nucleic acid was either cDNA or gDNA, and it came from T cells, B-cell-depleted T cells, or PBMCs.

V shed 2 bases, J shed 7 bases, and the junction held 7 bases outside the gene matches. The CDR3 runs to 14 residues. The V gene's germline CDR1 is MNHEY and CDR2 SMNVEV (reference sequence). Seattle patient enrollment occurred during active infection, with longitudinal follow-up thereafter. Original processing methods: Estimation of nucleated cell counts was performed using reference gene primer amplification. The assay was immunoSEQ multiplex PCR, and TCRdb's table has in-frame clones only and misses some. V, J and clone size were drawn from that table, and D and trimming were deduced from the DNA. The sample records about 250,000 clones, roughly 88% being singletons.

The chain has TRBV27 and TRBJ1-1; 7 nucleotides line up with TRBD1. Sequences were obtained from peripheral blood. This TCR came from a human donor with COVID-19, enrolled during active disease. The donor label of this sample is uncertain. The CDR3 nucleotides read TGTGCCAGCAGTTTAGACAGGGTGAGGGGTGAAGCTTTCTTT. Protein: CASSLDRVRGEAFF.